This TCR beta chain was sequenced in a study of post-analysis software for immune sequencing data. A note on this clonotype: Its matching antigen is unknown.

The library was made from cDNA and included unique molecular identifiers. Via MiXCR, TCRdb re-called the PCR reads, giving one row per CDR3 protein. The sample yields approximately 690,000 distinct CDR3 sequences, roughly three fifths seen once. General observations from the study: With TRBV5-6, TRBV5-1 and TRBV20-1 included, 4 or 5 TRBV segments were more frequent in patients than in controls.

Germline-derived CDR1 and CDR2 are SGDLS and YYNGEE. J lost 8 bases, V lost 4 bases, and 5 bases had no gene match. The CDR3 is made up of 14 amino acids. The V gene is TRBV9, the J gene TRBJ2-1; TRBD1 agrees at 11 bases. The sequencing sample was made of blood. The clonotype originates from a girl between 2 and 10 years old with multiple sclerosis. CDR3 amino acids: CASSSGQGGDEQFF. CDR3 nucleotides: TGTGCCAGCAGCTCGGGACAGGGGGGCGATGAGCAGTTCTTC.